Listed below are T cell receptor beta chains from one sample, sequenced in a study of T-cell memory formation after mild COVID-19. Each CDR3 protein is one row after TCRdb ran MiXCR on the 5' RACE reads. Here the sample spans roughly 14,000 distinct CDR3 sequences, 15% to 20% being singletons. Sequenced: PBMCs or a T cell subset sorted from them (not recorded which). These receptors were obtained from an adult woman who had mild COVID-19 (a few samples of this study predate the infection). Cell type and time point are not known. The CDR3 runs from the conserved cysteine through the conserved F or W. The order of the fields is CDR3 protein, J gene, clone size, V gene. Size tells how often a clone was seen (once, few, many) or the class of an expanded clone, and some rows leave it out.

CDR3: CASSDTSGGVTDTQYF
J: TRBJ2-3
size: -
V: TRBV9

CDR3: CASSSPSGSPYEQYF
J: TRBJ2-7
size: many
V: TRBV7-9

CDR3: CATSLLYTGELFF
J: TRBJ2-2
size: many
V: TRBV24-1

CDR3: CASSWTAGGPTDTQYF
J: TRBJ2-3
size: many
V: TRBV6-5

CDR3: CASSVVGTQYF
J: TRBJ2-3
size: -
V: TRBV9

CDR3: CASKEGGATEAFF
J: TRBJ1-1
size: many
V: TRBV5-1

CDR3: CASSQARTSSSYEQYF
J: TRBJ2-7
size: -
V: TRBV4-2

CDR3: CASSLSPSGTGKYGYTF
J: TRBJ1-2
size: many
V: TRBV13

CDR3: CASSQDGTGYGNTIYF
J: TRBJ1-3
size: many
V: TRBV4-3

CDR3: CASSPGQGGNIQYF
J: TRBJ2-4
size: many
V: TRBV18

CDR3: CASSPGQGSNEQFF
J: TRBJ2-1
size: many
V: TRBV27

CDR3: CASSPTSGPYNEQFF
J: TRBJ2-1
size: many
V: TRBV18

CDR3: CASRLSGAYNEQFF
J: TRBJ2-1
size: many
V: TRBV7-9

CDR3: CASSLDGTPANYGYTF
J: TRBJ1-2
size: many
V: TRBV12-3/TRBV12-4

CDR3: CATSRPHGTGSSSGNTIYF
J: TRBJ1-3
size: -
V: TRBV12-3/TRBV12-4

CDR3: CASSRAGWGTDTQYF
J: TRBJ2-3
size: many
V: TRBV9

CDR3: CASSMPGGYEKLFF
J: TRBJ1-4
size: many
V: TRBV19

CDR3: CASSFWTAGEQFF
J: TRBJ2-1
size: many
V: TRBV5-4